A single sample gave rise to the 13 T cell receptor beta chains below, sequenced in a study of blood T cell repertoires in COVID-19 (dated by TCRdb to about 2020). The protocol used for the library was the immunoSEQ multiplex PCR assay. Sourced from immuneACCESS, this table was stored by TCRdb with only in-frame sequences that have V and J called. A share of the clones is absent; for the studies checked, an unresolved V gene accounts for under half, and the remainder has no known explanation. For this sample there are about 68,000 clones; about 93% appear just once. The ten biggest clones cover roughly 7.2% of the sample. The specimen was peripheral blood. The receptor set was obtained from a human donor in a cohort sampled during active COVID-19.

The chain carries TRBV5-6 and TRBJ1-2; 8 nucleotides agree with TRBD1. The V gene end was trimmed by 4 bases and the J gene end by 4 bases; junction bases not matched to a gene: 12. Germline V gene data show CDR1 as SGHDT and CDR2 as YYEEEE. This CDR3 is built from 16 residues. CDR3 loop: CASSPLLTGESYGYTF. The CDR3 bases are TGTGCCAGCAGCCCGCTTCTGACAGGGGAGAGCTATGGCTACACCTTC.

The genes are TRBV2 and TRBJ2-5; a weak D match, TRBD2 (5 bases). The length of the CDR3 is 14 residues. Germline values: CDR1 SNHLY, CDR2 FYNNEI. V dropped 1 base and J dropped 1 base, with 7 bases sitting between them. The CDR3 region is CASSEVRGQETQYF. CDR3 in DNA: TGTGCCAGCAGTGAAGTACGGGGCCAAGAGACCCAGTACTTC.

About this clone itself: A junction end diverges from the germline sequence, so it may reflect a read error. The chain employs TRBV6-1 and TRBJ1-3; no clear D gene. The CDR3 runs 17 residues. Germline CDR1 MNHNS, CDR2 SASEGT. The CDR3 DNA reads as TGTGCCAGCAGTGATTCGTTACAGCCCTTATCTGTAAACACCATATATTTT. Protein product: CASSDSLQPLSVNTIYF.

V gene TRBV18 combines with J gene TRBJ2-1, with 15 bases matching TRBD2. The trim removed 3 bases at V and 13 bases at J, leaving 13 bases unmatched. Per the germline V gene, CDR1 is KGHSH and CDR2 is LQKENI. CDR3 size: 17 residues. CDR3 residues: CASSPYTGTSGGYYQFF. The CDR3 nucleotides read TGTGCCAGCTCACCCTACACCGGGACTAGCGGGGGGTATTATCAGTTCTTC.

The J gene is TRBJ2-3, the V gene TRBV19; D is possibly TRBD1 (5 bases). V lost 7 bases and J 0 bases, leaving 11 bases between the germline ends. The CDR3 is 14 residues long. Germline values: CDR1 LNHDA, CDR2 SQIVND (reference sequence). The CDR3 DNA reads TGTGCCAGTACCAGGGCTTATAGCACAGATACGCAGTATTTT. Translated, it gives CASTRAYSTDTQYF. The variable domain in full, completed from reference TRBV19 and TRBJ2-3, reads DGGITQSPKYLFRKEGQNVTLSCEQNLNHDAMYWYRQDPGQGLRLIYYSQIVNDFQKGDIAEGYSVSREKKESFPLTVTSAQKNPTAFYLCASTRAYSTDTQYFGPGTRLTVL.

In its sample, this clone was seen once. The V and J genes are TRBV6-1 and TRBJ2-2; maybe TRBD2 (5 bases). The CDR3 is 16 residues long. Trimming took 2 bases from V and 5 from J, leaving 15 bases between them. Germline CDR1 is MNHNS and CDR2 is SASEGT. The CDR3 nucleotides read TGTGCCAGCAGTGAAACCACGAACGAGGGAACCGGGGAGCTGTTTTTT. This translates into CASSETTNEGTGELFF.

This clone occurred once. J is TRBJ2-3 and V is TRBV19, with 10 bases fitting TRBD2. The V segment lost 6 bases and the J segment 0 bases; nucleotides outside the gene matches: 9. This CDR3 spans 17 amino acids. The germline gives CDR1 LNHDA, CDR2 SQIVND (reference sequence). CDR3 loop: CASSLAGGSLSTDTQYF. The CDR3 coding sequence is TGTGCCAGTAGCTTAGCGGGGGGCTCCCTTAGCACAGATACGCAGTATTTT.

This chain connects TRBV3-1 (or the pseudogene TRBV3-2) to TRBJ2-1; TRBD2 is a possible D gene (5 bases). V gave up 0 bases and J gave up 0 bases, with 6 bases separating them. Germline CDR1 reads LGHDT; CDR2 reads YNNKEL (reference sequence). CDR3 size: 15 residues. CDR3 protein: CASSQELGSYNEQFF. The DNA of the CDR3 is TGTGCCAGCAGCCAAGAACTAGGCTCCTACAATGAGCAGTTCTTC.

The count of this clone is one. The chain couples TRBV5-1 to TRBJ1-4; D unclear. V dropped 0 bases and J dropped 1 base, with 13 bases sitting between them. The CDR3 is 17 residues long. CDR1 and CDR2 (germline): SGHRS, YFSETQ. The CDR3 sequence: CASSLVVHGETNEKLFF. CDR3 coding DNA: TGCGCCAGCAGCTTGGTGGTTCACGGGGAAACTAATGAAAAACTGTTTTTT.

V and J are TRBV20-1 and TRBJ1-2; D gene ambiguous. The V and J ends lost 3 bases and 4 bases respectively, with 15 bases between them. The length of the CDR3 is 14 residues. CDR1 and CDR2 from the germline V gene are DFQATT and SNEGSKA (reference sequence). CDR3 sequence: CSASGSSGGYGYTF. The CDR3 coding sequence is TGCAGTGCTAGTGGGTCCTCAGGAGGCTATGGCTACACCTTC.

This chain links TRBV18 with TRBJ2-5; perhaps TRBD1 as D (6 bases). The V gene lost 3 bases and the J gene lost 3 bases, with 8 bases spanning the gap. CDR3 size: 13 residues. Germline CDR1 KGHSH, CDR2 LQKENI. The CDR3 spells CASSPNREETQYF. The DNA of the CDR3 is TGTGCCAGCTCACCGAACAGGGAAGAGACCCAGTACTTC.

This rearrangement joins TRBV11-2 to TRBJ2-2; 10 bases fit TRBD2. From germline, CDR1 is SGHAT and CDR2 FQNNGV. Trimming at V came to 2 bases and at J to 6 bases, leaving 6 bases not matched to a gene. The CDR3 contains 16 residues. CDR3 sequence: CASSLISGGAAGELFF. The DNA for the CDR3 is TGTGCCAGCAGCTTAATAAGCGGGGGGGCCGCCGGGGAGCTGTTTTTT.

The chain links TRBV6-6 to TRBJ1-6; TRBD1 agrees at 8 bases. This CDR3 contains 15 residues. CDR1 is MNHNY, CDR2 SVGAGI, per germline (reference sequence). V lost 1 base to trimming and J lost 10 bases; unmatched junction nucleotides: 6. CDR3 coding DNA: TGTGCCAGCAGTTACTTTCAGGGGGCAGGGTCACCCCTCCACTTT. This sequence encodes CASSYFQGAGSPLHF.